This T cell receptor (beta chain) comes out of a study of T-cell reconstitution after alpha-beta-depleted transplantation in children. Germline V gene sequence: CDR1 SGHRS, CDR2 YFSETQ. The junction had 7 bases not matched to a gene; V was cut back by 4 bases and J by 4 bases. The CDR3 covers 16 residues. TCRbeta library construction was performed incorporating unique molecular identifiers. Via MiXCR, TCRdb re-called the PCR reads, giving one row per CDR3 protein. This sample yields 350,000 to 450,000 distinct CDR3 sequences, of which roughly 20% are seen a single time; 3.8% belongs to the top ten. This clonotype was obtained from a human donor who donated a stem cell graft to a child with acute myeloid leukemia. The sequencing here drew on PBMCs from the stem cell graft donor, taken from the stem cell graft. The gene calls are TRBV5-1 and TRBJ2-1; 11 nucleotides match TRBD2. CDR3 sequence: CASSAHSGRGYNEQFF. The CDR3 coding sequence is TGCGCCAGCAGCGCCCATAGCGGGAGGGGTTACAATGAGCAGTTCTTC. Drawing the rest from reference TRBV5-1 and TRBJ2-1, the complete variable domain is KAGVTQTPRYLIKTRGQQVTLSCSPISGHRSVSWYQQTPGQGLQFLFEYFSETQRNKGNFPGRFSGRQFSNSRSEMNVSTLELGDSALYLCASSAHSGRGYNEQFFGPGTRLTVL.